This entry concerns a single T cell receptor (beta chain). The sample comes from a study of resident and recirculating memory T cells in vitiligo. With 5 bases removed from V and 0 bases from J, the gap between germline ends came to 13 bases. The CDR3 is made up of 15 amino acids. Per germline, CDR1 MDHEN and CDR2 SYDVKM. No vitiligo treatment was given during the prior three months. The method was immunoSEQ multiplex PCR; TCRdb's version includes in-frame clones alone and lacks a portion of them. The sample includes 70,000 to 85,000 clones, approximately 90% seen only once; the top ten take roughly 5%.

This clonotype was obtained from a male donor with vitiligo. The chain employs TRBV28 and TRBJ1-1; a possible D gene is TRBD1 (5 bases). Material: blood. This chain's CDR3 is CASSRPTVVNTEAFF. The CDR3 region has the DNA TGTGCCAGCAGTCGACCGACAGTGGTGAACACTGAAGCTTTCTTT. Based on the CDR3 plus reference TRBV28 and TRBJ1-1, the full variable domain is DVKVTQSSRYLVKRTGEKVFLECVQDMDHENMFWYRQDPGLGLRLIYFSYDVKMKEKGDIPEGYSVSREKKERFSLILESASTNQTSMYLCASSRPTVVNTEAFFGQGTRLTVV.